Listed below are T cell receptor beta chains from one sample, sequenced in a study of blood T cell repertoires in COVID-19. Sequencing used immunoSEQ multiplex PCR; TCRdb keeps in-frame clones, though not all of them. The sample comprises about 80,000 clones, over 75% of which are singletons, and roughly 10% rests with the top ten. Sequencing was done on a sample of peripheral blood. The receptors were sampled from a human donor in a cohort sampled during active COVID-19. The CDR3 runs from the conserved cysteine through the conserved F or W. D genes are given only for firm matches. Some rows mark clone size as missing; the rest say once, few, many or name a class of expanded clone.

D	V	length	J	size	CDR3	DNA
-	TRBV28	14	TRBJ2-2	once	CASSPPGNTGELFF	TGTGCCAGCAGTCCCCCAGGGAACACCGGGGAGCTGTTTTTT
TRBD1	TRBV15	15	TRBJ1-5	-	CATSSAGQGERPQHF	TGTGCCACCAGCAGTGCGGGACAGGGGGAACGGCCCCAGCATTTT
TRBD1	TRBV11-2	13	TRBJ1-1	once	CASSRDRGSEAFF	TGTGCCAGCAGCCGAGACAGGGGCTCTGAAGCTTTCTTT
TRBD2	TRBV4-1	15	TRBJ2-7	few	CASSRGTSDGHEQYF	TGCGCCAGCAGCCGCGGGACTAGCGACGGACACGAGCAGTACTTC
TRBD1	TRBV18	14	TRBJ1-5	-	CASSPPDRDQPQHF	TGTGCCAGCTCACCACCCGACAGGGACCAGCCCCAGCATTTT
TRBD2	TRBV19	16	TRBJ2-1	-	CASNKYSGGFRNEQFF	TGTGCCAGTAATAAATATAGCGGGGGCTTCCGCAATGAGCAGTTCTTC
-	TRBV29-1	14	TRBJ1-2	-	CSVEARGGNYGYTF	TGCAGCGTTGAAGCCCGGGGTGGAAACTATGGCTACACCTTC
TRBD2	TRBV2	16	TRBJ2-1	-	CASRQLAGGGPNEQFF	TGTGCCAGCAGACAACTAGCGGGGGGCGGTCCCAATGAGCAGTTCTTC
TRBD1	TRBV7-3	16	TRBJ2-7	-	CASSLGGDRVSYEQYF	TGTGCCAGCAGCTTAGGGGGGGACAGGGTCTCCTACGAGCAGTACTTC
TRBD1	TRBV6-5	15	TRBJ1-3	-	CASITGTGLGNTIYF	TGTGCCAGCATTACCGGGACAGGGTTGGGAAACACCATATATTTT
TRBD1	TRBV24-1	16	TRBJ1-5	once	CATSDPRTGWGQPQHF	TGTGCCACCAGTGATCCCCGGACAGGGTGGGGGCAGCCCCAGCATTTT
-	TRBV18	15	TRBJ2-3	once	CASSPSAGISDTQYF	TGTGCCAGCTCACCGTCAGCAGGGATCTCGGATACGCAGTATTTT
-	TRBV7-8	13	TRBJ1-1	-	CASSFIRNTEAFF	TGTGCCAGCAGCTTTATCCGGAACACTGAAGCTTTCTTT
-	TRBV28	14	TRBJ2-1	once	CASSPLRTTHEQFF	TGTGCCAGCAGTCCCCTCCGGACTACTCACGAGCAGTTCTTC
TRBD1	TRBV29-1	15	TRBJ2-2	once	CSVEPTGGNTGELFF	TGCAGCGTTGAACCGACAGGGGGCAACACCGGGGAGCTGTTTTTT
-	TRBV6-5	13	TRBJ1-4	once	CASSYSGGSQLFF	TGTGCCAGCAGTTACTCTGGGGGGAGCCAACTGTTTTTT
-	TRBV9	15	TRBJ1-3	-	CASSVNPRGENTIYF	TGTGCCAGCAGCGTGAATCCCCGGGGGGAAAACACCATATATTTT
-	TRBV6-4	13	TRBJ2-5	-	CASSRDPGETQYF	TGTGCCAGCAGTCGCGATCCGGGAGAGACCCAGTACTTC
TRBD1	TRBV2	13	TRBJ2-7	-	CASRGQGSHEQYF	TGTGCCAGCAGGGGACAGGGTTCCCACGAGCAGTACTTC
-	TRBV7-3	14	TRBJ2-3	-	CASSTSSRTNTQYF	TGTGCCAGCAGCACTTCGTCACGCACGAATACGCAGTATTTT
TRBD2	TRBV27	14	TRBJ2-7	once	CASSFRLAGNEQYF	TGTGCCAGCAGTTTTCGACTAGCGGGGAACGAGCAGTACTTC
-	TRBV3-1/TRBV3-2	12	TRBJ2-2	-	CASSYSTGELFF	TGTGCCAGCAGCTATAGCACCGGGGAGCTGTTTTTT